This T cell receptor beta chain emerged from a study of identical twins. Findings and limits, study-wide: Compared with models, monozygotic twins showed more out-of-frame TCR alpha sharing. Within twin pairs, the out-of-frame alpha sequences they shared showed excess low generation probability.

Addition of a universal primer site occurred through template switching, and cDNA carried unique molecular identifiers. TCRdb re-called the 5' RACE reads through MiXCR, storing one row per CDR3 protein. The sample includes 550,000 to 800,000 distinct CDR3 sequences, 7% to 7.5% of them seen just once. This clonotype came up many times. As yet, its antigen is unknown. The same sample was also used in a study of yellow fever vaccine responses in identical twins. That source notes: On the reported evidence, twins' vaccine T cell responses seemed partly convergent and partly personalized.

The receptor's source is a woman aged 18-29 years in good health. Source material: PBMCs.

As DNA, the CDR3 is TGCGTTTCGCTGGTACAAAACTCCTACGAGCAGTACGTC. Translated, it gives CVSLVQNSYEQYV. The V and J genes are TRBV5-1 and TRBJ2-7; D gene unclear. Germline V gene data show CDR1 as SGHRS and CDR2 as YFSETQ. The CDR3 runs to 13 residues.